The entry below gives a single T cell receptor (beta chain) sequence along with its context. This record comes from a study of blood T cell repertoires in COVID-19. Profiling relied on immunoSEQ multiplex PCR, and the TCRdb table lists in-frame clones only, not all of them. The repertoire includes a few hundred thousand clones, 85% of them detected once, and around 3.4% sits in the top ten. Trimming left V 6 bases short and J 0 bases short, with 12 bases between. The CDR3 sequence is 14 residues long. CDR1 MNHNY and CDR2 SVGAGI come from the germline V gene (reference sequence). Sequenced material: peripheral blood. This TCR was recovered from a woman between 18 and 29 years old with acute or convalescent COVID-19. This chain joins TRBV6-6 and TRBJ2-7, with D perhaps matching TRBD2 (5 bases). CDR3 amino acids: CASSVPSSSYEQYF. The CDR3 nucleotides are TGTGCCAGCAGCGTGCCTAGCAGCTCCTACGAGCAGTACTTC.